These T cell receptor beta chains were read from a single sample in a study of blood T cell repertoires in COVID-19. Profiling relied on immunoSEQ multiplex PCR, and the TCRdb table lists in-frame clones only, not all of them. The sample yields around 180,000 clones, more than 75% seen once. The sample comprised peripheral blood. The source of these receptors is a person aged 70 to 85 with COVID-19, enrolled during active disease. Each CDR3 is given with its conserved first and last residue. Fields, in order: clone size, J gene, V gene, D gene, CDR3 DNA, CDR3 protein. D genes are given only for firm matches. Size values are once, few and many counts, or a class for expanded clones, and some rows have none.

abundance: .
j_gene: TRBJ1-2
v_gene: TRBV19
d_gene: .
CDR3nt: TGTGCCAGTAGTATCGGCAGCCACGGGGGCTACACCTTC
CDR3aa: CASSIGSHGGYTF

abundance: many
j_gene: TRBJ2-2
v_gene: TRBV3-1/TRBV3-2
d_gene: .
CDR3nt: TGTGCCAGCAGCCAAATGACTAGACCGAACACCGGGGAGCTGTTTTTT
CDR3aa: CASSQMTRPNTGELFF

abundance: .
j_gene: TRBJ1-5
v_gene: TRBV6-2/TRBV6-3
d_gene: .
CDR3nt: TGTGCCAGCACCCCGGCCTCCCTTGGCAATCAGCCCCAGCATTTT
CDR3aa: CASTPASLGNQPQHF

abundance: .
j_gene: TRBJ2-1
v_gene: TRBV27
d_gene: .
CDR3nt: TGTGCCAGCATGAAGAGAACAGGGCCCTCCTACAATGAGCAGTTCTTC
CDR3aa: CASMKRTGPSYNEQFF

abundance: .
j_gene: TRBJ2-5
v_gene: TRBV5-4
d_gene: TRBD1
CDR3nt: TGTGCCAGCAGCCTAAGGACAGGCCAAGAGACCCAGTACTTC
CDR3aa: CASSLRTGQETQYF

abundance: .
j_gene: TRBJ2-2
v_gene: TRBV6-2/TRBV6-3
d_gene: .
CDR3nt: TGTGCCAGCAGTTTCAGGTCTGGATCCGGGGAGCTGTTTTTT
CDR3aa: CASSFRSGSGELFF

abundance: .
j_gene: TRBJ2-7
v_gene: TRBV27
d_gene: TRBD1
CDR3nt: TGTGCCAGCAGTTTAACCCGGGACAGGGTCTCCTACGAGCAGTACTTC
CDR3aa: CASSLTRDRVSYEQYF

abundance: .
j_gene: TRBJ1-5
v_gene: TRBV28
d_gene: TRBD1
CDR3nt: TGTGCCAGCAGAACAGGGGGCAATCAGCCCCAGCATTTT
CDR3aa: CASRTGGNQPQHF

abundance: once
j_gene: TRBJ1-2
v_gene: TRBV10-3
d_gene: TRBD1
CDR3nt: TGTGCCATCAGTGAGGACAGGGGGCATGGCTACACCTTC
CDR3aa: CAISEDRGHGYTF

abundance: .
j_gene: TRBJ1-2
v_gene: TRBV5-4
d_gene: .
CDR3nt: TGTGCCAGCAGTGTGGGGAGGAGCTATGGTTACACCTTC
CDR3aa: CASSVGRSYGYTF

abundance: once
j_gene: TRBJ2-7
v_gene: TRBV9
d_gene: TRBD2
CDR3nt: TGTGCCAGCAGCGCGGGGGGAACCTCCTACGAGCAGTACTTC
CDR3aa: CASSAGGTSYEQYF

abundance: .
j_gene: TRBJ2-5
v_gene: TRBV4-3
d_gene: TRBD1
CDR3nt: TGCGCCAGCAGCCAATACAGGGGGCGGGAGACCCAGTACTTC
CDR3aa: CASSQYRGRETQYF

abundance: .
j_gene: TRBJ2-7
v_gene: TRBV6-5
d_gene: TRBD1
CDR3nt: TGTGCCAGCTGGGACAGGGGTTCCTACGAGCAGTACTTC
CDR3aa: CASWDRGSYEQYF

abundance: .
j_gene: TRBJ2-2
v_gene: TRBV3-1/TRBV3-2
d_gene: TRBD1
CDR3nt: TGTGCCAGCAGCCAAGATCACCACATGGACAGGGTGAACACCGGGGAGCTGTTTTTT
CDR3aa: CASSQDHHMDRVNTGELFF

abundance: .
j_gene: TRBJ2-7
v_gene: TRBV28
d_gene: .
CDR3nt: TGTGCCAGCAGTCACCAGAGGTTCGGCGAGCAGTACTTC
CDR3aa: CASSHQRFGEQYF

abundance: .
j_gene: TRBJ2-7
v_gene: TRBV25-1
d_gene: TRBD1
CDR3nt: TGTGCCAGCAGTGGGACAGGGGCGGAGCAGTACTTC
CDR3aa: CASSGTGAEQYF

abundance: .
j_gene: TRBJ1-5
v_gene: TRBV27
d_gene: TRBD1
CDR3nt: TGTGCCAGTGGGGGGGGACAGGGCAATCAGCCCCAGCATTTT
CDR3aa: CASGGGQGNQPQHF

abundance: .
j_gene: TRBJ1-4
v_gene: TRBV4-3
d_gene: .
CDR3nt: TGCGCCAGCAGCCAAGATGGCCAGGGCCATGAAAAACTGTTTTTT
CDR3aa: CASSQDGQGHEKLFF

abundance: .
j_gene: TRBJ1-1
v_gene: TRBV14
d_gene: TRBD1
CDR3nt: TGTGCCAGCAGCCGTCGCCGGGACAGGGGGCGCTTTACTGAAGCTTTCTTT
CDR3aa: CASSRRRDRGRFTEAFF

abundance: .
j_gene: TRBJ2-6
v_gene: TRBV5-1
d_gene: TRBD1
CDR3nt: TGCGCCAGCAGCCGGGACAGTGACGTCCTGACTTTC
CDR3aa: CASSRDSDVLTF

abundance: .
j_gene: TRBJ1-4
v_gene: TRBV15
d_gene: TRBD1
CDR3nt: TGTGCCACCAGCAGGATAGGGACAGGGGTTTTAGGAGAACTGTTTTTT
CDR3aa: CATSRIGTGVLGELFF

abundance: .
j_gene: TRBJ2-3
v_gene: TRBV29-1
d_gene: TRBD2
CDR3nt: TGCAGCGCTAGCGGGGCTCTTCTCACAGATACGCAGTATTTT
CDR3aa: CSASGALLTDTQYF

abundance: .
j_gene: TRBJ1-1
v_gene: TRBV5-1
d_gene: .
CDR3nt: TGCGCCAGCAGCTGGACCAGGGCTGACACTGAAGCTTTCTTT
CDR3aa: CASSWTRADTEAFF

abundance: .
j_gene: TRBJ1-6
v_gene: TRBV28
d_gene: .
CDR3nt: TGTGCCAGCAGTTTAACAGGGAGATCACCCCTCCACTTT
CDR3aa: CASSLTGRSPLHF

abundance: .
j_gene: TRBJ1-5
v_gene: TRBV6-2/TRBV6-3
d_gene: .
CDR3nt: TGTGCCAGCAGCCGGTGGGGGCAGTCGGGCAATCAGCCCCAGCATTTT
CDR3aa: CASSRWGQSGNQPQHF

abundance: .
j_gene: TRBJ2-3
v_gene: TRBV11-2
d_gene: TRBD2
CDR3nt: TGTGCCAGCAGCTTATCCCCGGGAGGGCCGGGGGATACGCAGTATTTT
CDR3aa: CASSLSPGGPGDTQYF

abundance: few
j_gene: TRBJ2-7
v_gene: TRBV9
d_gene: .
CDR3nt: TGTGCCAGCAGCGTAGCTTCCCAGCCAGGCCTCTACGAGCAGTACTTC
CDR3aa: CASSVASQPGLYEQYF

abundance: .
j_gene: TRBJ2-1
v_gene: TRBV7-3
d_gene: TRBD2
CDR3nt: TGTGCCAGCGGAAGGACTAGCGGGAGTTCGAAGGAGCAGTTCTTC
CDR3aa: CASGRTSGSSKEQFF

abundance: .
j_gene: TRBJ2-3
v_gene: TRBV10-2
d_gene: TRBD2
CDR3nt: TGCGCCAGCAGATATAGCGGGAGTTTCACAGATACGCAGTATTTT
CDR3aa: CASRYSGSFTDTQYF

abundance: .
j_gene: TRBJ2-7
v_gene: TRBV10-3
d_gene: TRBD1
CDR3nt: TGTGCCACCCTACCGGAATGGACAGGGCTCCACGAGCAGTACTTC
CDR3aa: CATLPEWTGLHEQYF

abundance: .
j_gene: TRBJ2-1
v_gene: TRBV24-1
d_gene: TRBD2
CDR3nt: TGTGCCACCAGTGATCCCGGGACTAGCGGGGTCAACAATGAGCAGTTCTTC
CDR3aa: CATSDPGTSGVNNEQFF

abundance: .
j_gene: TRBJ2-3
v_gene: TRBV28
d_gene: TRBD2
CDR3nt: TGTGCCAGCAGTTTGCCTAGCGGGGGTCGGGCAGATACGCAGTATTTT
CDR3aa: CASSLPSGGRADTQYF

abundance: .
j_gene: TRBJ2-7
v_gene: TRBV10-3
d_gene: .
CDR3nt: TGTGCCATCAGTGAGCCACACCCTAGGAGCGGCCAACCGAAACCATACGAGCAGTACTTC
CDR3aa: CAISEPHPRSGQPKPYEQYF

abundance: .
j_gene: TRBJ2-3
v_gene: TRBV7-7
d_gene: TRBD1
CDR3nt: TGTGCCAGCAGAAAACTCGGGACAGACTCTGATACGCAGTATTTT
CDR3aa: CASRKLGTDSDTQYF

abundance: .
j_gene: TRBJ1-1
v_gene: TRBV18
d_gene: .
CDR3nt: TGTGCCAGCTCCAGGGAGGGGGACACTGAAGCTTTCTTT
CDR3aa: CASSREGDTEAFF

abundance: .
j_gene: TRBJ1-2
v_gene: TRBV2
d_gene: .
CDR3nt: TGTGCCAGCAGTGCGGCCCCAGGAAGGGGAGGCTATGGCTACACCTTC
CDR3aa: CASSAAPGRGGYGYTF

abundance: .
j_gene: TRBJ1-2
v_gene: TRBV10-3
d_gene: TRBD1
CDR3nt: TGTGCCATCACCCCGGGACAGGGCGGCTATGGCTACACCTTC
CDR3aa: CAITPGQGGYGYTF